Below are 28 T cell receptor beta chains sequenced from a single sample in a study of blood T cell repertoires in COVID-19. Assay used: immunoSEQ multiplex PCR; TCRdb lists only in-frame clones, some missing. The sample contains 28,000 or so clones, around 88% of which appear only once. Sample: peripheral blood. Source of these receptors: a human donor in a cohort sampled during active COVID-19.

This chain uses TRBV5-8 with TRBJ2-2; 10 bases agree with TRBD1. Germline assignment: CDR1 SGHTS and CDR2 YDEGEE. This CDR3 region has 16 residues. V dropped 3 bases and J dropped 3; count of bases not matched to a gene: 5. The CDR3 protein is CASSSRDRGYTGELFF. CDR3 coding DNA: TGTGCCAGCAGCTCCCGGGACAGGGGATACACCGGGGAGCTGTTTTTT.

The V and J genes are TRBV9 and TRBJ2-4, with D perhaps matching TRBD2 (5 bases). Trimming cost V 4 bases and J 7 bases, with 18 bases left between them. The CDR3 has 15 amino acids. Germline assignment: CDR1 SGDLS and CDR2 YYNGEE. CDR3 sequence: CASSPSVAGGNIQYF. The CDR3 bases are TGTGCCAGCAGCCCTTCCGTGGCAGGCGGGAACATTCAGTACTTC.

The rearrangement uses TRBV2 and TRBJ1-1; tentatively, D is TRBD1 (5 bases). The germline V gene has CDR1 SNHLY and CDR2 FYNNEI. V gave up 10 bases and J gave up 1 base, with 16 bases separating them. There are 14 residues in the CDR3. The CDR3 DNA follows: TGTGCCACCGGGGGGGTGGGAGCGAACACTGAAGCTTTCTTT. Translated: CATGGVGANTEAFF.

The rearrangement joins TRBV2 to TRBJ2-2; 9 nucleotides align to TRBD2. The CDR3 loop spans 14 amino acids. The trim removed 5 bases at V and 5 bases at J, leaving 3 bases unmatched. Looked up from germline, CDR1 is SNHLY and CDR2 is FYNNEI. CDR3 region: CASSYTSGTGELFF. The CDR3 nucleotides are TGTGCCAGCAGTTACACTAGCGGGACCGGGGAGCTGTTTTTT.

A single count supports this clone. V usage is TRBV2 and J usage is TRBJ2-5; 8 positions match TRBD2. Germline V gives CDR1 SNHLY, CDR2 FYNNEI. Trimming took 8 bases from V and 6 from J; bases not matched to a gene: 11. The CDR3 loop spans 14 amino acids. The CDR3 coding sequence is TGTGCCAGCTTCGGGAGGACTAGCCTGAAGACCCAGTACTTC. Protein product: CASFGRTSLKTQYF.

The CDR3 is CASSQDRGTGVGNQPQHF. The DNA of the CDR3 is TGCGCCAGCAGCCAAGATCGGGGGACAGGGGTCGGCAATCAGCCCCAGCATTTT. The V and J genes are TRBV4-1 and TRBJ1-5; 10 bases match TRBD1. CDR1 is MGHRA and CDR2 is YSYEKL in the germline V gene. The CDR3 has 18 amino acids. J was trimmed by 2 bases and V by 0 bases; bases with no gene match: 7.

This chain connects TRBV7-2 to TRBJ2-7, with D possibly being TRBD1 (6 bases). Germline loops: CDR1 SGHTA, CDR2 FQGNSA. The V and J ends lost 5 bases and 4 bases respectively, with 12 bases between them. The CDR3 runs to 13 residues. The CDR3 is CASSDRRIYEQYF. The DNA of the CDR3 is TGTGCCAGCAGCGACAGGAGAATATACGAGCAGTACTTC.

The CDR3 nucleotides read TGTGCCAGCAGTAAAGGGACAGGGGGCGGCGATGGCTACACCTTC. As protein: CASSKGTGGGDGYTF. This chain links TRBV2 with TRBJ1-2, with 12 bases fitting TRBD1. CDR1 and CDR2 (germline): SNHLY, FYNNEI. This CDR3 comprises 15 residues. After removal of 5 bases from V and 6 bases from J, the junction contained 7 bases not matched to a gene.

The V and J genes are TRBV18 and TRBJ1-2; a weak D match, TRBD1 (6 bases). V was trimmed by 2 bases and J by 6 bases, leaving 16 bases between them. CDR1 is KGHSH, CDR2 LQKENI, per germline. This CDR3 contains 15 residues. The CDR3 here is CASSPSRAGENGYTF. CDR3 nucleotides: TGTGCCAGCTCACCATCAAGGGCAGGGGAAAATGGCTACACCTTC.

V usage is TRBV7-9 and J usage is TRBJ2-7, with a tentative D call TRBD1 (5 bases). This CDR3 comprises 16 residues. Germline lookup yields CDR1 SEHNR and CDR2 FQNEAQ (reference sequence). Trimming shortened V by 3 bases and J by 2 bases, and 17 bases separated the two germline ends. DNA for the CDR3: TGTGCCAGCAGCTTTGACAGAATTTCTTCGCCCTACGAGCAGTACTTC. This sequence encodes CASSFDRISSPYEQYF.

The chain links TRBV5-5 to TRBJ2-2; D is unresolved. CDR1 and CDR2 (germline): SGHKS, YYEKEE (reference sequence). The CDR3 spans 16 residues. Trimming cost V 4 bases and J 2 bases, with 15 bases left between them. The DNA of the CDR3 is TGTGCCAGCAGCAGCCGACCTCCGGGTAACACCGGGGAGCTGTTTTTT. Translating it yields CASSSRPPGNTGELFF.

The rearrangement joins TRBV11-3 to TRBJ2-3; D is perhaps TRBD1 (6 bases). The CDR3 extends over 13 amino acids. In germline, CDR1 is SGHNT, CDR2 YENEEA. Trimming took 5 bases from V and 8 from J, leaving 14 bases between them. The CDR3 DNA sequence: TGTGCCAGCAGCCGGGACACTTCACTTACGCAGTATTTT. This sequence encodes CASSRDTSLTQYF. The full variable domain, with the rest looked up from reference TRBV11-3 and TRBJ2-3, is EAGVVQSPRYKIIEKKQPVAFWCNPISGHNTLYWYLQNLGQGPELLIRYENEEAVDDSQLPKDRFSAERLKGVDSTLKIQPAELGDSAVYLCASSRDTSLTQYFGPGTRLTVL.

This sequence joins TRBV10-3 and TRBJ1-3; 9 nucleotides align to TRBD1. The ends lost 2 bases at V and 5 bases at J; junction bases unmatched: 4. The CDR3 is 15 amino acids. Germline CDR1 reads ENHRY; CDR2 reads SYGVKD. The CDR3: CAISEVQGARNTIYF. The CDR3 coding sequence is TGTGCCATCAGTGAGGTACAGGGGGCAAGAAACACCATATATTTT.

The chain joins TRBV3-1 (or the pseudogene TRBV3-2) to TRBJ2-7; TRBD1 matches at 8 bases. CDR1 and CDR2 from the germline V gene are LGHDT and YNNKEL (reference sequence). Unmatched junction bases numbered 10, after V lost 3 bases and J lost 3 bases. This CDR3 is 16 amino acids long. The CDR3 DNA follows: TGTGCCAGCAGCCAGAGCCGGACAGGGTGGAACTACGAGCAGTACTTC. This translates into CASSQSRTGWNYEQYF.

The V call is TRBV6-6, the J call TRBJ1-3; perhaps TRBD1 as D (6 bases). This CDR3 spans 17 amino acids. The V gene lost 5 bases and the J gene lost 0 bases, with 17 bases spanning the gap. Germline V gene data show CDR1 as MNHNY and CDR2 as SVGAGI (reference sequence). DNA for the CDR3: TGTGCCAGCAGTCCACGGGACATGGGGAGCTCTGGAAACACCATATATTTT. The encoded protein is CASSPRDMGSSGNTIYF.

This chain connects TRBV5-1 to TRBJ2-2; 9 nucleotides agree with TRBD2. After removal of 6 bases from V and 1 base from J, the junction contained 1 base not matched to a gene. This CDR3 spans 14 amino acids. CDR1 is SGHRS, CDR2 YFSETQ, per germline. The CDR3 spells CASKLAGNTGELFF. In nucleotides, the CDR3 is TGCGCCAGCAAACTAGCGGGGAACACCGGGGAGCTGTTTTTT.

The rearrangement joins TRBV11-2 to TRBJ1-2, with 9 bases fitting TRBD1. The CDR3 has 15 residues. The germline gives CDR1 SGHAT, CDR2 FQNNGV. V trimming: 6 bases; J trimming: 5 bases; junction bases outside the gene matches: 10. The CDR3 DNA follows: TGTGCCAGCAGGGATTCCTACAGGGGGCCTTATGGCTACACCTTC. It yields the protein CASRDSYRGPYGYTF.

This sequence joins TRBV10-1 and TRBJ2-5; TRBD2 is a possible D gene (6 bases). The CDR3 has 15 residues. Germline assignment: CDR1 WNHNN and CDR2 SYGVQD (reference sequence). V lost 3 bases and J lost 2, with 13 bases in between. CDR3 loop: CASSDGLANQETQYF. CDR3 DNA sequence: TGCGCCAGCAGTGATGGGCTAGCGAATCAAGAGACCCAGTACTTC.

The CDR3, as DNA: TGTGCCAGCAGCGTAGGGTGGGGCCCCCAAGAGACCCAGTACTTC. Translated: CASSVGWGPQETQYF. This chain links TRBV9 with TRBJ2-5, with D perhaps matching TRBD1 (5 bases). V was shortened by 0 bases and J by 1 base, with 10 bases between the two germline ends. CDR3 length: 15 amino acids. In germline, CDR1 is SGDLS, CDR2 YYNGEE.

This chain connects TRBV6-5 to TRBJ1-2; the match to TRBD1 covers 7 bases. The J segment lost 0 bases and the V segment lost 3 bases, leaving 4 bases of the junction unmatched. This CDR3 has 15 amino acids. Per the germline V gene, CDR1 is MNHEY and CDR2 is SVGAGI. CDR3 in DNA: TGTGCCAGCAGTTATGGGACAGATTCTAACTATGGCTACACCTTC. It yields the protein CASSYGTDSNYGYTF.

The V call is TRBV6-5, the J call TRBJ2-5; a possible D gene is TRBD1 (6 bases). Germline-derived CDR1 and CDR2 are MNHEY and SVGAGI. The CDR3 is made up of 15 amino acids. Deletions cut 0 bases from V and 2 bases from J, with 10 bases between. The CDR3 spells CASSYSGRGQETQYF. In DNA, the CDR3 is TGTGCCAGCAGTTACTCGGGCAGGGGTCAAGAGACCCAGTACTTC.

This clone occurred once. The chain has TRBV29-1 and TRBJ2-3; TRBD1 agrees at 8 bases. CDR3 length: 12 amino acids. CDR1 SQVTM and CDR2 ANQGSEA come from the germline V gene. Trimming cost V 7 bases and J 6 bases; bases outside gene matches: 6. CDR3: CSGTGPRDTQYF. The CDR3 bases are TGCAGCGGGACAGGGCCCCGGGATACGCAGTATTTT.

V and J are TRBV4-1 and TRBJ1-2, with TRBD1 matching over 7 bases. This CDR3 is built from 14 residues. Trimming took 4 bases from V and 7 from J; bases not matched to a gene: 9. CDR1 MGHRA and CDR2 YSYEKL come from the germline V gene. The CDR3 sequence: CASSLDREAFGYTF. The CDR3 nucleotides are TGCGCCAGCAGCCTTGACAGGGAAGCTTTTGGCTACACCTTC.

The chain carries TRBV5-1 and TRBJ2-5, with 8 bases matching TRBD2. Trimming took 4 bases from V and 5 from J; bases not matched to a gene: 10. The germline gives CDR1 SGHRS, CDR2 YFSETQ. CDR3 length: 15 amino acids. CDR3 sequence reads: CASSRLAGGRETQYF. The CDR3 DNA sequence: TGCGCCAGCAGCCGCCTCGCGGGGGGTCGGGAGACCCAGTACTTC.

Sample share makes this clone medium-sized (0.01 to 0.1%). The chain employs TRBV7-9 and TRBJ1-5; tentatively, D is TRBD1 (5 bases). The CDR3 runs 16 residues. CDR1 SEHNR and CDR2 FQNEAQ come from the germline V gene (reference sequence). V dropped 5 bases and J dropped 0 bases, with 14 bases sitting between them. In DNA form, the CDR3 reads TGTGCCAGCAGCACTGGGAGGGGTAGTAGCAATCAGCCCCAGCATTTT. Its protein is CASSTGRGSSNQPQHF.

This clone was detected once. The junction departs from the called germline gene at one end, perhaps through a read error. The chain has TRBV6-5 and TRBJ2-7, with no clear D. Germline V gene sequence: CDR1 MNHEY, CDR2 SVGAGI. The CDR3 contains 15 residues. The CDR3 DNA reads TGTGCCAGCAGTTACTCGAATGGCGGATCCTACGAGCAGTGCTTC. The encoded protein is CASSYSNGGSYEQCF.

The CDR3 reads CASRLAGDSGNTIYF. CDR3 nucleotide sequence: TGCGCCAGCAGATTAGCGGGGGACTCTGGAAACACCATATATTTT. V is TRBV10-2 and J is TRBJ1-3; perhaps TRBD1 as D (5 bases). The CDR3 consists of 15 residues. V lost 6 bases and J lost 0, with 12 bases in between. CDR1 WSHSY and CDR2 SAAADI come from the germline V gene.

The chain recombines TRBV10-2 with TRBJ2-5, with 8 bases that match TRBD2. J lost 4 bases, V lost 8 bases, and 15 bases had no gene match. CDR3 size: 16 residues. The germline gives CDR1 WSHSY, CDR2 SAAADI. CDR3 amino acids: CASGGRERGSGETQYF. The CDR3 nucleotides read TGCGCCAGCGGGGGGAGGGAGCGGGGGTCGGGAGAGACCCAGTACTTC.